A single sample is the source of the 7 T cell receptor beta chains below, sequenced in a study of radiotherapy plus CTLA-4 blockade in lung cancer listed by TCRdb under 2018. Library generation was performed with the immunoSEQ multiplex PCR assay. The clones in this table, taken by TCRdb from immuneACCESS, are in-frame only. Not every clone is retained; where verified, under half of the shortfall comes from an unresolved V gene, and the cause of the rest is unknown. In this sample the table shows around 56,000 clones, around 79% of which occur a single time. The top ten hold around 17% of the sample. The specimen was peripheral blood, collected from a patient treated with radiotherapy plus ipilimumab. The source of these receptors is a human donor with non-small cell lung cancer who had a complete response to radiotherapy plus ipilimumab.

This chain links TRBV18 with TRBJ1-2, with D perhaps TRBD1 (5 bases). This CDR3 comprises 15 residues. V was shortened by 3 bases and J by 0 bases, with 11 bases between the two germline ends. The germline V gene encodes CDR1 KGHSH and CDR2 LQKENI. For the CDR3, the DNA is TGTGCCAGCTCACCCCTCCAGGGCCCTAACTATGGCTACACCTTC. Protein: CASSPLQGPNYGYTF.

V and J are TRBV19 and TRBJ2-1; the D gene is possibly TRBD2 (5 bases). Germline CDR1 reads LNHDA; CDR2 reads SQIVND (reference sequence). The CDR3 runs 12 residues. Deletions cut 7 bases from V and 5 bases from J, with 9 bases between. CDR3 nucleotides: TGTGCCAGTACGACGGGAAACAATGAGCAGTTCTTC. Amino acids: CASTTGNNEQFF.

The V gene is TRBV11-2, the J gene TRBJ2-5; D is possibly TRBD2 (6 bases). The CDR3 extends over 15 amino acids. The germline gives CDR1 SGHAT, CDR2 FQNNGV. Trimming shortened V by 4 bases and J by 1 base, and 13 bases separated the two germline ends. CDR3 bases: TGTGCCAGCAGCTACGGCCGGGACTTCCAAGAGACCCAGTACTTC. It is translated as CASSYGRDFQETQYF.

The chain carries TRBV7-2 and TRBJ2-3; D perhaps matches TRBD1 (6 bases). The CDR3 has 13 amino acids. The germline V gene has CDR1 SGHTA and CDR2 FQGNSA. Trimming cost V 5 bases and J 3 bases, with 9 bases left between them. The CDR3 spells CASSVQGTDTQYF. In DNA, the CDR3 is TGTGCCAGCAGCGTTCAGGGGACAGATACGCAGTATTTT. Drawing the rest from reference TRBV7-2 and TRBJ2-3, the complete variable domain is GAGVSQSPSNKVTEKGKDVELRCDPISGHTALYWYRQSLGQGLEFLIYFQGNSAPDKSGLPSDRFSAERTGGSVSTLTIQRTQQEDSAVYLCASSVQGTDTQYFGPGTRLTVL.

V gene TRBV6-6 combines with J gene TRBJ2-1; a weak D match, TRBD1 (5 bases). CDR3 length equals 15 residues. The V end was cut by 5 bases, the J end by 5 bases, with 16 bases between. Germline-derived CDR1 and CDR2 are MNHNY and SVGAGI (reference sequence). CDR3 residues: CASSTPGAAHNEQFF. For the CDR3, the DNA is TGTGCCAGCAGTACGCCTGGGGCGGCCCACAATGAGCAGTTCTTC.

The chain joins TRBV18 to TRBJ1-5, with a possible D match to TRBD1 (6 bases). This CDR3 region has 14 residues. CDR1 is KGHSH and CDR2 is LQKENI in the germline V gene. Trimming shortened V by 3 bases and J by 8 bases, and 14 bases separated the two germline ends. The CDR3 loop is CASSPKDSLEPQHF. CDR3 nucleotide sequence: TGTGCCAGCTCACCTAAGGACAGTTTGGAGCCCCAGCATTTT.

CDR3 sequence: CAWSILSGNTIYF. The CDR3 DNA is TGTGCCTGGAGTATTCTCTCTGGAAACACCATATATTTT. The chain joins TRBV30 to TRBJ1-3, with D uncertain. Per germline, CDR1 GTSNPN and CDR2 SVGIG (reference sequence). The CDR3 consists of 13 residues. Trimming removed 2 bases at V and 0 bases at J, with 5 bases between.